Presented here are 28 T cell receptor beta chains from one specimen sequenced in a study of CD8+ T cells in alopecia areata. The sequencing template was cDNA reverse transcribed from extracted RNA. Repertoires were generated with immunoSEQ multiplex PCR, while TCRdb's copy carries only in-frame clones and drops some. The sample has 180,000 or so clones, approximately 49% seen once; the top ten hold about a tenth. Treatment: oral pan-JAK inhibitor, 5-10 mg twice daily. The sequencing used CD8+ T cells sorted from blood, collected between weeks 51 and 54, from a patient treated with tofacitinib. All receptors derive from a human donor with alopecia areata.

In this sample, this clone turned up a few times. This rearrangement joins TRBV30 to TRBJ1-1, with D maybe TRBD1 (6 bases). The ends were cut back, 0 bases at V and 1 base at J, with 12 bases in the middle. CDR1 is GTSNPN, CDR2 SVGIG, per germline (reference sequence). The CDR3 length is 15 residues. The CDR3 DNA sequence: TGTGCCTGGAGTGTATGGGGAGGGGGGAACACTGAAGCTTTCTTT. Amino acids: CAWSVWGGGNTEAFF.

In its sample, this clone was seen a few times. The chain uses TRBV9 and TRBJ1-2, with TRBD1 matching over 8 bases. There are 13 residues in the CDR3. CDR1 is SGDLS and CDR2 is YYNGEE in the germline V gene. The V segment lost 3 bases and the J segment 6 bases; nucleotides outside the gene matches: 4. In DNA, the CDR3 is TGTGCCAGCAGCGCCGGACAGGGCGATGGCTACACCTTC. Encoded protein: CASSAGQGDGYTF.

The chain couples TRBV5-1 to TRBJ1-5; D gene unclear. The V and J ends lost 1 base and 0 bases respectively, with 2 bases between them. This CDR3 region has 13 residues. Looked up from germline, CDR1 is SGHRS and CDR2 is YFSETQ. The CDR3 is CASSLNSNQPQHF. CDR3 DNA: TGCGCCAGCAGCTTGAATAGCAATCAGCCCCAGCATTTT.

This chain links TRBV7-9 with TRBJ2-2, with D perhaps TRBD1 (6 bases). Germline CDR1 is SEHNR and CDR2 is FQNEAQ (reference sequence). The V and J ends lost 5 bases and 7 bases respectively, with 20 bases between them. This CDR3 is 16 amino acids long. CDR3 amino acids: CASSDSRDIRDGELFF. DNA of the CDR3: TGTGCCAGCAGCGATTCCCGGGACATTAGGGACGGGGAGCTGTTTTTT. The full variable domain, with the rest looked up from reference TRBV7-9 and TRBJ2-2, is DTGVSQNPRHKITKRGQNVTFRCDPISEHNRLYWYRQTLGQGPEFLTYFQNEAQLEKSRLLSDRFSAERPKGSFSTLEIQRTEQGDSAMYLCASSDSRDIRDGELFFGEGSRLTVL.

CDR3 loop: CASSGQAGATWGYNEQFF. In nucleotides, the CDR3 is TGTGCCAGCAGTGGCCAAGCGGGGGCGACTTGGGGATACAATGAGCAGTTCTTC. This sequence joins TRBV2 and TRBJ2-1; 8 positions agree with TRBD2. Germline lookup yields CDR1 SNHLY and CDR2 FYNNEI. This CDR3 contains 18 residues. J was trimmed by 4 bases and V by 4 bases; bases with no gene match: 15.

The chain uses TRBV30 and TRBJ1-6; 7 bases are shared with TRBD1. CDR3 length: 18 amino acids. The ends lost 3 bases at V and 0 bases at J; junction bases unmatched: 11. Germline lookup yields CDR1 GTSNPN and CDR2 SVGIG (reference sequence). The CDR3 coding sequence is TGTGCCTGGAGATTAAGACAGGGAGATTCCTCCTATAATTCACCCCTCCACTTT. Amino acids: CAWRLRQGDSSYNSPLHF.

The sample holds a few counts of this clone. The J gene is TRBJ2-7, the V gene TRBV27; weak D call: TRBD1 (6 bases). With 5 bases removed from V and 0 bases from J, the gap between germline ends came to 14 bases. Germline V CDR1 and CDR2: MNHEY, SMNVEV (reference sequence). There are 15 residues in the CDR3. The CDR3 DNA reads as TGTGCCAGCAGTCCGACAGGTACTAGCTCCTACGAGCAGTACTTC. Translated, it gives CASSPTGTSSYEQYF.

The chain carries TRBV30 and TRBJ1-6, with D possibly TRBD1 on 5 matching bases. Trimming pared 2 bases from V and 9 bases from J, leaving 8 bases between. The CDR3 is 12 amino acids. Germline CDR1 and CDR2: GTSNPN and SVGIG (reference sequence). The CDR3 DNA reads as TGTGCCTGGAGTAGGGGTAGTTCACCCCTCCACTTT. It translates to CAWSRGSSPLHF.

J is TRBJ1-1 and V is TRBV30, with D unresolved. Germline V gene data show CDR1 as GTSNPN and CDR2 as SVGIG (reference sequence). Trimming took off 3 bases at V and 0 bases at J, with 2 bases between the two ends. The CDR3 totals 11 residues. This CDR3 reads CAWRLNTEAFF. The CDR3 DNA is TGTGCCTGGAGACTGAACACTGAAGCTTTCTTT.

The CDR3 DNA reads TGTGCCAGCAGCTATGACAGAGAAGAGACCCAGTACTTC. It specifies CASSYDREETQYF. V and J are TRBV5-6 and TRBJ2-5; TRBD1 is a possible D gene (5 bases). The germline CDR1 and CDR2 sequences are SGHDT and YYEEEE. The CDR3 loop spans 13 amino acids. V lost 3 bases and J lost 3, with 9 bases in between. The full variable domain, with the rest looked up from reference TRBV5-6 and TRBJ2-5, is DAGVTQSPTHLIKTRGQQVTLRCSPKSGHDTVSWYQQALGQGPQFIFQYYEEEERQRGNFPDRFSGHQFPNYSSELNVNALLLGDSALYLCASSYDREETQYFGPGTRLLVL.

The chain joins TRBV27 to TRBJ1-4; D call uncertain. Looked up from germline, CDR1 is MNHEY and CDR2 is SMNVEV (reference sequence). The germline V and J ends were trimmed by 5 bases and 3 bases, with 10 bases remaining between them. This CDR3 has 14 amino acids. CDR3 amino acids: CASSRTGANEKLFF. In DNA form, the CDR3 reads TGTGCCAGCAGTCGTACCGGGGCTAATGAAAAACTGTTTTTT.

This chain uses TRBV19 with TRBJ1-6, with D possibly being TRBD1 (6 bases). V was pared by 5 bases and J by 8 bases, with 16 bases between. CDR1 and CDR2 (germline): LNHDA, SQIVND (reference sequence). This CDR3 is 15 amino acids long. The CDR3 DNA reads TGTGCCAGTAGTCCAGTCCCGGGACATGATTCACCCCTCCACTTT. It codes for CASSPVPGHDSPLHF.

The CDR3 nucleotides read TGTGCCAGCAGCCCCCTCGCGGGGCCCCATGAAGCTTTCTTT. It codes for CASSPLAGPHEAFF. This chain links TRBV6-5 with TRBJ1-1, with D perhaps matching TRBD1 (5 bases). In germline, CDR1 is MNHEY, CDR2 SVGAGI. V was clipped by 6 bases and J by 7 bases, with 18 bases between them. This CDR3 comprises 14 residues.

This chain connects TRBV13 to TRBJ2-7; no clear D gene. Germline V gives CDR1 PRHDT, CDR2 FYEKMQ (reference sequence). This CDR3 spans 12 amino acids. The ends were cut back, 5 bases at V and 7 bases at J, with 12 bases in the middle. Here the CDR3 reads CASSARLDEQYF. DNA of the CDR3: TGTGCCAGCAGCGCTCGCCTGGATGAGCAGTACTTC.

The V call is TRBV5-1, the J call TRBJ2-7, with D possibly being TRBD1 (6 bases). The CDR3 runs 14 residues. The V gene lost 1 base and the J gene lost 3 bases, with 11 bases spanning the gap. Germline V CDR1 and CDR2: SGHRS, YFSETQ. In DNA, the CDR3 is TGCGCCAGCAGCTTGCCCCAGGGGAACTACGAGCAGTACTTC. Its protein product is CASSLPQGNYEQYF.

Written as DNA, the CDR3 is TGTGCCAGCAGCTTCGGGACAGGTTCCGAAAAACTGTTTTTT. It yields the protein CASSFGTGSEKLFF. The V gene is TRBV13, the J gene TRBJ1-4, with 8 nucleotides matching TRBD1. This CDR3 is built from 14 residues. CDR1 is PRHDT and CDR2 is FYEKMQ in the germline V gene (reference sequence). The V gene end was trimmed by 3 bases and the J gene end by 8 bases; junction bases not matched to a gene: 5. Based on the CDR3 plus reference TRBV13 and TRBJ1-4, the full variable domain is AAGVIQSPRHLIKEKRETATLKCYPIPRHDTVYWYQQGPGQDPQFLISFYEKMQSDKGSIPDRFSAQQFSDYHSELNMSSLELGDSALYFCASSFGTGSEKLFFGSGTQLSVL.

The chain employs TRBV5-4 and TRBJ2-1; perhaps TRBD1 as D (5 bases). This CDR3 is 13 amino acids long. Looked up from germline, CDR1 is SGHNT and CDR2 is YYREEE (reference sequence). V was cut by 0 bases and J by 7 bases, with 8 bases left in between. The CDR3 sequence is CASSLGQGNEQFF. CDR3 bases: TGTGCCAGCAGCTTGGGGCAGGGTAATGAGCAGTTCTTC.

The chain combines TRBV30 with TRBJ2-5, with TRBD1 matching over 7 bases. V shed 4 bases, J shed 2 bases, and the junction held 4 bases outside the gene matches. The CDR3 is 13 residues long. Germline-derived CDR1 and CDR2 are GTSNPN and SVGIG (reference sequence). The CDR3 spells CAWIGGYQETQYF. In nucleotides, the CDR3 is TGTGCCTGGATAGGGGGCTATCAAGAGACCCAGTACTTC.

The rearrangement uses TRBV27 and TRBJ1-5, with D possibly being TRBD1 (6 bases). CDR3 length: 13 residues. The V and J ends lost 3 bases and 7 bases respectively, with 10 bases between them. Germline V CDR1 and CDR2: MNHEY, SMNVEV (reference sequence). In nucleotides, the CDR3 is TGTGCCAGCAGTTTCGACAGGTACCAGCCCCAGCATTTT. Translated, it gives CASSFDRYQPQHF.

The chain carries TRBV2 and TRBJ2-2; a weak D match, TRBD2 (7 bases). This CDR3 is 13 amino acids long. Germline-derived CDR1 and CDR2 are SNHLY and FYNNEI. The V and J ends lost 8 bases and 5 bases respectively, with 12 bases between them. CDR3 bases: TGTGCCAGCGGGGGGGCTGGGACCGGGGAGCTGTTTTTT. It encodes CASGGAGTGELFF.

This clone has just a few counts. This chain connects TRBV6-5 to TRBJ2-5; a weak D match, TRBD2 (6 bases). The CDR3 consists of 13 residues. Germline CDR1 is MNHEY and CDR2 is SVGAGI. V was trimmed by 5 bases and J by 5 bases, leaving 12 bases between them. CDR3 amino acids: CASSPDAGETQYF. The CDR3 nucleotides read TGTGCCAGCAGTCCTGATGCGGGGGAGACCCAGTACTTC.

The V gene is TRBV28, the J gene TRBJ2-2; the D is unclear. The germline V gene encodes CDR1 MDHEN and CDR2 SYDVKM. This CDR3 comprises 14 residues. Trimming removed 5 bases at V and 4 bases at J, with 11 bases between. The CDR3 DNA follows: TGTGCCAGCAGTAGGGTCAGACCCACCGGGGAGCTGTTTTTT. This encodes CASSRVRPTGELFF.

This clone was counted a few times. The chain recombines TRBV12-5 with TRBJ2-5, with D tentatively TRBD1 (6 bases). CDR1 is LGHNT, CDR2 FRNRAP, per germline. This CDR3 is 12 amino acids long. The V end was cut by 5 bases, the J end by 7 bases, with 11 bases between. The CDR3 region has the DNA TGTGCTAGTGGTCCCGGGACATCGACCCAGTACTTC. This encodes CASGPGTSTQYF.

V gene TRBV9 combines with J gene TRBJ2-2, with 7 bases fitting TRBD2. Trimming cost V 0 bases and J 6 bases; bases outside gene matches: 5. This CDR3 region has 15 residues. Germline-derived CDR1 and CDR2 are SGDLS and YYNGEE. In DNA, the CDR3 is TGTGCCAGCAGCGTAGGGGAACTAGCGTCCGGGGAGCTGTTTTTT. It encodes CASSVGELASGELFF.

The chain links TRBV15 to TRBJ2-5; D might be TRBD2 (5 bases). V was clipped by 1 base and J by 5 bases, with 20 bases between them. The CDR3 has 17 residues. Germline V gene data show CDR1 as LNHNV and CDR2 as YYDKDF (reference sequence). This CDR3 reads CATSRVPRAGARETQYF. In nucleotides, the CDR3 is TGTGCCACCAGCAGAGTACCCCGCGCGGGCGCTCGTGAGACCCAGTACTTC.

CDR3: CAISESIGGSSYEQYF. In nucleotides, the CDR3 is TGTGCCATCAGTGAGTCTATCGGCGGGAGCTCCTACGAGCAGTACTTC. The chain joins TRBV10-3 to TRBJ2-7, with 7 bases fitting TRBD2. The CDR3 length is 16 residues. Trimming took 0 bases from V and 0 from J; bases not matched to a gene: 5. CDR1 is ENHRY and CDR2 is SYGVKD in the germline V gene.

The chain employs TRBV27 and TRBJ1-1; TRBD1 agrees at 7 bases. The trim removed 7 bases at V and 0 bases at J, leaving 8 bases unmatched. This CDR3 contains 15 residues. Per germline, CDR1 MNHEY and CDR2 SMNVEV (reference sequence). CDR3 sequence (DNA): TGTGCCAGCAATTCCCGACAGGGCCTGAACACTGAAGCTTTCTTT. Protein sequence: CASNSRQGLNTEAFF.

Points on this clone: The junction departs from the called germline gene at one end, perhaps through a read error. The chain has TRBV7-8 and TRBJ2-7, with 8 positions matching TRBD1. Per germline, CDR1 SGHVS and CDR2 FQNEAQ. The CDR3 contains 15 residues. The CDR3 here is CASRKRDRSSHEQYF. For the CDR3, the DNA is TGTGCCAGCAGGAAAAGGGACAGGAGCTCCCACGAGCAGTACTTC.